This T cell receptor (beta chain) was identified in a study of PD-L1 blockade in urothelial cancer. Study-wide context: Analysis of the blood was performed 3 weeks (second dose) and 6 weeks after treatment start.

The germline V gene encodes CDR1 SGHVS and CDR2 FQNEAQ. CDR3 length: 16 residues. V was cut by 6 bases and J by 5 bases, with 22 bases left in between. Time point here: pretreatment peripheral blood. Patients were diagnosed with urothelial carcinoma, either locally advanced or metastatic. Data came from immunoSEQ multiplex PCR; TCRdb stores just in-frame clones and leaves some out. The sample carries approximately 52,000 clones, around 74% recorded once. Sequencing used PBMCs, obtained around atezolizumab (anti-PD-L1) treatment. The origin of this receptor is a man between 65 and 85 years old with urothelial cancer. The rearrangement links TRBV7-8 to TRBJ1-2, with D maybe TRBD1 (5 bases). The CDR3, as DNA: TGTGCCAGCAGTGAAGGGAGGCGGGGCGAGGGATATGGCTACACCTTC. Translation gives CASSEGRRGEGYGYTF.